The 30 T cell receptor beta chains given below trace back to one sample, sequenced in a study of T-cell reconstitution after alpha-beta-depleted transplantation in children. It was with unique molecular identifiers that the TCRbeta library was prepared. TCRdb reprocessed the PCR reads with MiXCR, giving one entry per CDR3 protein. The data hold 750,000 to 950,000 distinct CDR3 sequences, with 16% observed a single time. Sample: PBMCs, mostly from graft donor cells, taken 360 days after TCRalphabeta/CD19-depleted stem cell transplant. Receptors were obtained from a male patient between 10 and 17 years old who had a stem cell transplant for acute lymphoblastic leukemia, so the T cells may come from the graft donor.

The chain joins TRBV21-1 to TRBJ2-7. TRBV21-1 is designated a pseudogene. The CDR3 loop spans 12 amino acids. The DNA of the CDR3 is TGTGCCAGCAGCAAAGAAGGTTACGAGCAGTACTTC. Translated: CASSKEGYEQYF.

V gene TRBV30 combines with J gene TRBJ2-3, with D tentatively TRBD2 (6 bases). V lost 5 bases and J lost 2, with 11 bases in between. The CDR3 spans 13 residues. Germline CDR1 and CDR2: GTSNPN and SVGIG (reference sequence). CDR3 loop: CAWGWDFTDTQYF. CDR3 in DNA: TGTGCCTGGGGATGGGACTTCACAGATACGCAGTATTTT.

There are a few counts of this clonotype. The chain recombines TRBV13 with TRBJ2-7, with TRBD1 matching over 8 bases. The germline V gene has CDR1 PRHDT and CDR2 FYEKMQ (reference sequence). This CDR3 spans 12 amino acids. With 8 bases clipped from V and 5 bases from J, the junction kept 5 bases outside the gene matches. The CDR3 DNA follows: TGTGCCAGCGCGGGACAGGCGGACGAGCAGTACTTC. It codes for CASAGQADEQYF.

The chain joins TRBV9 to TRBJ2-3, with D tentatively TRBD1 or TRBD2 (6 bases each). The V gene lost 0 bases and the J gene lost 4 bases, with 9 bases spanning the gap. This CDR3 spans 14 amino acids. The germline V gene encodes CDR1 SGDLS and CDR2 YYNGEE. As DNA, the CDR3 is TGTGCCAGCAGCGTAGCCGGGGGCGCAGATACGCAGTATTTT. Amino acids: CASSVAGGADTQYF.

A few counts support this clonotype. The chain links TRBV5-1 to TRBJ2-3; TRBD2 matches at 15 bases. V was clipped by 4 bases and J by 7 bases; unmatched bases: 10. CDR1 and CDR2 from the germline V gene are SGHRS and YFSETQ. This CDR3 contains 17 residues. This CDR3 is CASSPRTSGRAGYTQYF. CDR3 DNA sequence: TGCGCCAGCAGCCCCAGGACTAGCGGGAGGGCCGGCTATACGCAGTATTTT. The whole variable domain, filled in from reference TRBV5-1 and TRBJ2-3, reads KAGVTQTPRYLIKTRGQQVTLSCSPISGHRSVSWYQQTPGQGLQFLFEYFSETQRNKGNFPGRFSGRQFSNSRSEMNVSTLELGDSALYLCASSPRTSGRAGYTQYFGPGTRLTVL.

This clonotype has just a few counts. The chain has TRBV24-1 and TRBJ2-3; 7 bases are a match to TRBD2. Germline-derived CDR1 and CDR2 are KGHDR and SFDVKD. The CDR3 covers 15 residues. Trimming cost V 5 bases and J 0 bases; bases outside gene matches: 4. This CDR3 reads CATSAGGFSTDTQYF. CDR3 nucleotides: TGTGCCACCAGTGCGGGGGGTTTCAGCACAGATACGCAGTATTTT.

This clonotype was recorded many times. V and J are TRBV6-1 and TRBJ2-1, with TRBD2 matching 12 bases. Per the germline V gene, CDR1 is MNHNS and CDR2 is SASEGT. The CDR3 runs to 18 residues. Germline trimming cut 7 bases from V and 5 bases from J; bases unmatched to any gene: 15. This chain's CDR3 is CASTFGLAGPLKHNEQFF. The DNA for the CDR3 is TGTGCCAGCACCTTTGGACTAGCGGGACCCCTTAAACACAATGAGCAGTTCTTC.

This clonotype was detected only a few times. The CDR3 DNA is TGTGCCAGCAGCTTAAAACGAGCGGGTCGTCGCACCGGGGAGCTGTTTTTT. Translated, it gives CASSLKRAGRRTGELFF. The chain joins TRBV7-8 to TRBJ2-2; possibly TRBD2 for D (6 bases). Germline V gene sequence: CDR1 SGHVS, CDR2 FQNEAQ. V shed 2 bases and J shed 4 bases, with 17 bases lying between them. The CDR3 spans 17 residues.

This clonotype was counted only a few times. The chain joins TRBV7-8 to TRBJ2-1; possibly TRBD1 or TRBD2 for D (5 bases each). The CDR3 runs to 16 residues. Germline V gene sequence: CDR1 SGHVS, CDR2 FQNEAQ. Deletions cut 3 bases from V and 10 bases from J, with 22 bases between. CDR3 residues: CASSFLLGVAPGEQFF. Written as DNA, the CDR3 is TGTGCCAGCAGCTTTCTCCTGGGGGTAGCCCCAGGGGAGCAGTTCTTC.

This chain joins TRBV12-3 or TRBV12-4 and TRBJ2-2, with D possibly TRBD2 on 5 matching bases. The CDR3 totals 16 residues. Trimming took off 0 bases at V and 7 bases at J, with 15 bases between the two ends. CDR3 bases: TGTGCCAGCAGTTTAGCTCGGACTTGGATGAACGGGGAGCTGTTTTTT. This encodes CASSLARTWMNGELFF.

The J gene is TRBJ2-7, the V gene TRBV2, with 7 bases fitting TRBD1. V was pared by 5 bases and J by 3 bases, with 10 bases of the junction left unmatched. Germline V gene lookup returns CDR1 SNHLY and CDR2 FYNNEI. This CDR3 contains 15 residues. CDR3 DNA: TGTGCCAGCAGTCAACAACAGGGGATAGTCTACGAGCAGTACTTC. It codes for CASSQQQGIVYEQYF.

This clonotype was recorded only once. CDR3 DNA: TGTGCCAGCAGCCATGTTCGAGAAGCTTTCTTT. Translated: CASSHVREAFF. V gene TRBV11-2 combines with J gene TRBJ1-1; D not certain. CDR1 and CDR2 (germline): SGHAT, FQNNGV. The CDR3 length is 11 residues. Trimming removed 5 bases from V and 8 bases from J, with 9 bases in between.

This clonotype was seen more than once but under ten times. The chain recombines TRBV7-9 with TRBJ2-7, with D unresolved. The V end lost 5 bases, the J end lost 5 bases, and 7 bases lay between the germline ends. Germline CDR1 reads SEHNR; CDR2 reads FQNEAQ (reference sequence). This CDR3 contains 11 residues. This CDR3 reads CASSRSNEQYF. Written as DNA, the CDR3 is TGTGCCAGCAGCCGATCAAACGAGCAGTACTTC.

The chain employs TRBV29-1 and TRBJ2-1; the match to TRBD1 covers 10 bases. The CDR3 length is 19 residues. V lost 5 bases to trimming and J lost 3 bases; unmatched junction nucleotides: 19. Germline V gene lookup returns CDR1 SQVTM and CDR2 ANQGSEA. The CDR3 DNA reads as TGCAGCGTTTTATGGCTGGGCGGACAGGGGGGTCCCTTCTACAATGAGCAGTTCTTC. Translated: CSVLWLGGQGGPFYNEQFF.

The chain links TRBV12-3 or TRBV12-4 to TRBJ2-1; D not certain. V lost 5 bases to trimming and J lost 0 bases, with 8 bases between them. The CDR3 contains 14 residues. CDR3 loop: CASSHTSSYNEQFF. CDR3 in DNA: TGTGCCAGCAGTCACACGTCCTCCTACAATGAGCAGTTCTTC.

The chain combines TRBV6-1 with TRBJ1-5; D remains ambiguous. Looked up from germline, CDR1 is MNHNS and CDR2 is SASEGT. CDR3 size: 10 residues. The ends were cut back, 4 bases at V and 9 bases at J, with 4 bases in the middle. The CDR3 DNA sequence: TGTGCCAGCAGTGGGTGGCCCCAGCATTTT. Its translation: CASSGWPQHF.

Only a few counts were recorded for this clonotype. The chain recombines TRBV10-1 with TRBJ2-7, with TRBD2 as a possible D gene (6 bases). Germline V gene sequence: CDR1 WNHNN, CDR2 SYGVQD (reference sequence). Trimming stripped 4 bases from V and 3 bases from J, with 19 bases between. The CDR3 length is 16 residues. As DNA, the CDR3 is TGCGCCAGCAGTGCTAAACTAGCCGAGGGAGTCTACGAGCAGTACTTC. It is translated as CASSAKLAEGVYEQYF.

This clonotype has only a few counts. The rearrangement links TRBV7-9 to TRBJ1-2; D gene ambiguous. The CDR3 sequence is 14 residues long. Trimming took off 0 bases at V and 7 bases at J, with 12 bases between the two ends. Germline V CDR1 and CDR2: SEHNR, FQNEAQ (reference sequence). CDR3 loop: CASSLAIPGGGYTF. In DNA form, the CDR3 reads TGTGCCAGCAGCTTAGCGATACCAGGAGGTGGCTACACCTTC. Filled out from reference TRBV7-9 and TRBJ1-2, the complete variable domain reads DTGVSQNPRHKITKRGQNVTFRCDPISEHNRLYWYRQTLGQGPEFLTYFQNEAQLEKSRLLSDRFSAERPKGSFSTLEIQRTEQGDSAMYLCASSLAIPGGGYTFGSGTRLTVV.

This chain links TRBV19 with TRBJ2-7; 9 bases are shared with TRBD2. The V gene's germline CDR1 is LNHDA and CDR2 SQIVND (reference sequence). J lost 3 bases, V lost 1 base, and 16 bases had no gene match. The CDR3 has 19 amino acids. CDR3 in DNA: TGTGCCAGTAGTATAGCTCTAGCGGGGAAAAGAGTCGGGATCTACGAGCAGTACTTC. This codes for CASSIALAGKRVGIYEQYF.

V and J are TRBV7-6 and TRBJ2-2; D is undetermined. CDR3 length equals 13 residues. Germline V gene data show CDR1 as SGHVS and CDR2 as FNYEAQ. V lost 5 bases to trimming and J lost 6 bases, with 10 bases between them. The CDR3 region has the DNA TGTGCCAGCAGCGCTGCACTTTCCGGGGAGCTGTTTTTT. This gives the protein CASSAALSGELFF.

This clonotype was seen a handful of times. The rearrangement uses TRBV12-3 or TRBV12-4 and TRBJ2-5, with a weak D call TRBD2 (5 bases). CDR3 length: 15 amino acids. Trimming took 6 bases from V and 3 from J, leaving 17 bases between them. Written as DNA, the CDR3 is TGTGCCAGCAGCGCCGAGGTAGCGCTAAAAGAGACCCAGTACTTC. Protein: CASSAEVALKETQYF.

This clonotype was detected a few times. The rearrangement uses TRBV9 and TRBJ2-1, with 8 bases matching TRBD2. With 0 bases clipped from V and 5 bases from J, the junction kept 1 base outside the gene matches. This CDR3 has 14 amino acids. Germline V lookup: CDR1 SGDLS, CDR2 YYNGEE. In DNA, the CDR3 is TGTGCCAGCAGCGTAGTTAGCGGGAACAATGAGCAGTTCTTC. Its protein product is CASSVVSGNNEQFF.

The DNA of the CDR3 is TGTGCCAGCAGCTTGTCAGGGAACTGGGGCGAGACCCAGTACTTC. Amino acid sequence: CASSLSGNWGETQYF. The chain joins TRBV7-6 to TRBJ2-5; the D gene is possibly TRBD1 (5 bases). CDR3 length: 15 amino acids. The V and J ends lost 3 bases and 5 bases respectively, with 16 bases between them. CDR1 is SGHVS and CDR2 is FNYEAQ in the germline V gene. The full variable domain, its missing parts supplied by reference TRBV7-6 and TRBJ2-5, is GAGVSQSPRYKVTKRGQDVALRCDPISGHVSLYWYRQALGQGPEFLTYFNYEAQQDKSGLPNDRFSAERPEGSISTLTIQRTEQRDSAMYRCASSLSGNWGETQYFGPGTRLLVL.

This clonotype was picked up a small number of times. The chain uses TRBV5-1 and TRBJ2-7, with D maybe TRBD1 (6 bases). The CDR3 has 13 residues. From germline, CDR1 is SGHRS and CDR2 YFSETQ. Trimming shortened V by 2 bases and J by 7 bases, and 13 bases separated the two germline ends. CDR3 sequence reads: CASSLTGIWEQYF. The CDR3 bases are TGCGCCAGCAGCTTAACAGGGATTTGGGAGCAGTACTTC.

Only one count was recorded for this clonotype. The rearrangement links TRBV10-3 to TRBJ2-3; TRBD1 aligns across 8 bases. V lost 3 bases and J lost 9; bases outside the gene matches: 8. The CDR3 sequence is 14 residues long. The V gene's germline CDR1 is ENHRY and CDR2 SYGVKD. CDR3 region: CAISEGTGDRTQYF. The CDR3 DNA reads as TGTGCCATCAGTGAAGGGACAGGCGATCGAACGCAGTATTTT.

This chain connects TRBV4-1 to TRBJ2-5; D remains ambiguous. The germline V gene encodes CDR1 MGHRA and CDR2 YSYEKL. CDR3 length: 15 amino acids. V gave up 0 bases and J gave up 5 bases, with 13 bases separating them. DNA of the CDR3: TGCGCCAGCAGCCAAGATGCCAGTTGGGGTGAGACCCAGTACTTC. This encodes CASSQDASWGETQYF.

This clonotype appeared many times. The chain employs TRBV7-8 and TRBJ1-1, with a weak D call TRBD1 (5 bases). V was cut by 5 bases and J by 8 bases, with 27 bases left in between. The CDR3 consists of 17 residues. The V gene's germline CDR1 is SGHVS and CDR2 FQNEAQ. CDR3 in DNA: TGTGCCAGCAGCAAATTCACAGGACCCCCCATGGTGGGAGAAGCTTTCTTT. It codes for CASSKFTGPPMVGEAFF.

The V and J genes are TRBV5-1 and TRBJ2-3, with 7 bases identical to TRBD2. J gave up 0 bases and V 4 bases, and 5 bases lay outside the gene matches. This CDR3 spans 15 amino acids. The germline gives CDR1 SGHRS, CDR2 YFSETQ. The CDR3 sequence is CASSRGGSSTDTQYF. CDR3 DNA: TGCGCCAGCAGCCGGGGAGGGAGCAGCACAGATACGCAGTATTTT.

This clonotype was detected only a few times. The genes are TRBV18 and TRBJ1-1; D is undetermined. V lost 3 bases and J lost 1, with 9 bases in between. Germline V gene data show CDR1 as KGHSH and CDR2 as LQKENI. The CDR3 has 14 residues. DNA of the CDR3: TGTGCCAGCTCACCGGGGAAATGGAACACTGAAGCTTTCTTT. It is translated as CASSPGKWNTEAFF. Drawing the rest from reference TRBV18 and TRBJ1-1, the complete variable domain is NAGVMQNPRHLVRRRGQEARLRCSPMKGHSHVYWYRQLPEEGLKFMVYLQKENIIDESGMPKERFSAEFPKEGPSILRIQQVVRGDSAAYFCASSPGKWNTEAFFGQGTRLTVV.

This clonotype was observed a few times. The rearrangement links TRBV15 to TRBJ2-3, with 12 bases that match TRBD1. V shed 3 bases and J 5 bases; nucleotides not matched to a gene: 3. From germline, CDR1 is LNHNV and CDR2 YYDKDF (reference sequence). This CDR3 has 15 amino acids. The CDR3: CATSSGTGGLDTQYF. CDR3 sequence (DNA): TGTGCCACCAGCAGTGGGACAGGGGGCCTAGATACGCAGTATTTT.